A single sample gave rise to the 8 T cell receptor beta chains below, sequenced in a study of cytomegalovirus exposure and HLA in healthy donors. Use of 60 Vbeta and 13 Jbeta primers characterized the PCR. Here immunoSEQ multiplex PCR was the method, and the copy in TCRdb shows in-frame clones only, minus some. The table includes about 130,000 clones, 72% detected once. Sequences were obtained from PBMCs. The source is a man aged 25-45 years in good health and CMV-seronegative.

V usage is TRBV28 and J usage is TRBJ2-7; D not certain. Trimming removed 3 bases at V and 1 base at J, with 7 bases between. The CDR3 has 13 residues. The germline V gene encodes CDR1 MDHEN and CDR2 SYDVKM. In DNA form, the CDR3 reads TGTGCCAGCAGTTTCGCCGGGTCCTACGAGCAGTACTTC. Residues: CASSFAGSYEQYF.

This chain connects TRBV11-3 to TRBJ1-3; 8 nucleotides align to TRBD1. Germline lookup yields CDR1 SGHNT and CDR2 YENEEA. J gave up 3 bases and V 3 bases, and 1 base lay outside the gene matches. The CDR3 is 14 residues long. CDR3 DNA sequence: TGTGCCAGCAGCTTTGGGACAGGTGGAAACACCATATATTTT. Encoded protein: CASSFGTGGNTIYF.

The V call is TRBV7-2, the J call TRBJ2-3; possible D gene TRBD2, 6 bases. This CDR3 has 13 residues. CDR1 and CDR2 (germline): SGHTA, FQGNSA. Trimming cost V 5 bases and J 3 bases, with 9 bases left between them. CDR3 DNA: TGTGCCAGCAGCCAGCTAGCGACAGATACGCAGTATTTT. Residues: CASSQLATDTQYF.

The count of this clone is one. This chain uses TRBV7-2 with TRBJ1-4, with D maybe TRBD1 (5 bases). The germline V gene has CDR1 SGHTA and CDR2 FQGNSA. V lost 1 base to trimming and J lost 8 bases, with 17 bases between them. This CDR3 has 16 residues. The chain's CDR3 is CASSLGLEGVGEKLFF. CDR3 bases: TGTGCCAGCAGCTTAGGTTTGGAAGGGGTGGGAGAAAAACTGTTTTTT. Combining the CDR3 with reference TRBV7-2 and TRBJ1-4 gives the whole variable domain GAGVSQSPSNKVTEKGKDVELRCDPISGHTALYWYRQSLGQGLEFLIYFQGNSAPDKSGLPSDRFSAERTGGSVSTLTIQRTQQEDSAVYLCASSLGLEGVGEKLFFGSGTQLSVL.

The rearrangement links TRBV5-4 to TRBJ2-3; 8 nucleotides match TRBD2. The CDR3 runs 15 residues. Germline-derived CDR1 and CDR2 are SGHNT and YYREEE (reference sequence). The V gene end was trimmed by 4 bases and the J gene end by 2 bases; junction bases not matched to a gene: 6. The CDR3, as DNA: TGTGCCAGCAGCGGTAGCGGGGAAAACACAGATACGCAGTATTTT. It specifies CASSGSGENTDTQYF.

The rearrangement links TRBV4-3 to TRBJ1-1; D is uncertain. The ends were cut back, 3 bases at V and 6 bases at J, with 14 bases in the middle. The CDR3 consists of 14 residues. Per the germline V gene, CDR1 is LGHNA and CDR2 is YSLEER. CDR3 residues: CASSQDVRRAEAFF. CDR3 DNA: TGCGCCAGCAGCCAGGACGTTCGGCGGGCTGAAGCTTTCTTT.

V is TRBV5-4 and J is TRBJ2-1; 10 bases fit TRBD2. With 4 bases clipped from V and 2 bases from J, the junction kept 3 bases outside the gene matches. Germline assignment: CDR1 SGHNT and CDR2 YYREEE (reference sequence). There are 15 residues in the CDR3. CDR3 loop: CASSRSGGAYNEQFF. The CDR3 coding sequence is TGTGCCAGCAGCCGAAGCGGGGGGGCCTACAATGAGCAGTTCTTC. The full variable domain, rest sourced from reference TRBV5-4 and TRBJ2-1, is ETGVTQSPTHLIKTRGQQVTLRCSSQSGHNTVSWYQQALGQGPQFIFQYYREEENGRGNFPPRFSGLQFPNYSSELNVNALELDDSALYLCASSRSGGAYNEQFFGPGTRLTVL.

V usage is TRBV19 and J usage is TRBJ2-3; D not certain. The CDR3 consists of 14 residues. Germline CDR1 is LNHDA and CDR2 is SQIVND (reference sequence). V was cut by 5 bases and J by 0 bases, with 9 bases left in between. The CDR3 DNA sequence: TGTGCCAGTAGTCCAATAACTAGCACAGATACGCAGTATTTT. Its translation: CASSPITSTDTQYF. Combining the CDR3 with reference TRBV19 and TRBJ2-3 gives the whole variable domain DGGITQSPKYLFRKEGQNVTLSCEQNLNHDAMYWYRQDPGQGLRLIYYSQIVNDFQKGDIAEGYSVSREKKESFPLTVTSAQKNPTAFYLCASSPITSTDTQYFGPGTRLTVL.